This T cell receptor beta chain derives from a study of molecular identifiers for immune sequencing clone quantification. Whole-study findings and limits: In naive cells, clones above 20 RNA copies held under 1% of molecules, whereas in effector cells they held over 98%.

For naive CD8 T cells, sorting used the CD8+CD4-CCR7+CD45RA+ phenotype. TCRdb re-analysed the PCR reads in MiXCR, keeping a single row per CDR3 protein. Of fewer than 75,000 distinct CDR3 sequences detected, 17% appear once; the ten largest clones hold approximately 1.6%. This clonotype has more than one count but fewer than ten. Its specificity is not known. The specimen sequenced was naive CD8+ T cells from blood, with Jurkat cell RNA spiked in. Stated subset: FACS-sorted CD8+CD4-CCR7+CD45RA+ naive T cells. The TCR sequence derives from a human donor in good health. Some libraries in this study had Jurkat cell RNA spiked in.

DNA for the CDR3: TGTGCCAGTAGTATCCAGGACAGAACCTACGAGCAGTACTTC. Protein sequence: CASSIQDRTYEQYF. The genes are TRBV19 and TRBJ2-7; D possibly corresponds to TRBD1 (6 bases). V lost 3 bases to trimming and J lost 2 bases, with 11 bases between them. Germline V gene lookup returns CDR1 LNHDA and CDR2 SQIVND (reference sequence). CDR3 length: 14 residues.